The 30 T cell receptor beta chains presented below share a single source sample, sequenced in a study of cytomegalovirus exposure and HLA in healthy donors. Primers included in the PCR were 60 Vbeta and 13 Jbeta primers. Profiling relied on immunoSEQ multiplex PCR, and the TCRdb table lists in-frame clones only, not all of them. The sample lists 80,000 to 100,000 clones, 70% to 75% occurring once. What was sequenced was PBMCs. The origin of the receptors is a man aged 35 to 55 in good health and CMV-seronegative.

J is TRBJ2-6 and V is TRBV25-1; the D gene is possibly TRBD2 (5 bases). The germline V gene encodes CDR1 MGHDK and CDR2 SYGVNS. V was cut by 0 bases and J by 2 bases, with 11 bases left in between. The CDR3 extends over 17 amino acids. The CDR3 DNA reads TGTGCCAGCAGTGAATATCCCCCCGGGGCTGGGGCCAACGTCCTGACTTTC. Its translation is CASSEYPPGAGANVLTF.

The rearrangement joins TRBV7-2 to TRBJ2-5, with D possibly matching TRBD2 (5 bases). V dropped 2 bases and J dropped 4 bases, with 8 bases sitting between them. The germline gives CDR1 SGHTA, CDR2 FQGNSA. This CDR3 region has 13 residues. CDR3 amino acids: CASSLRAGETQYF. The CDR3 DNA reads TGTGCCAGCAGCTTAAGGGCGGGAGAGACCCAGTACTTC.

This clone was seen just once. V usage is TRBV5-1 and J usage is TRBJ2-3; D is uncertain. The CDR3 is 16 residues long. Looked up from germline, CDR1 is SGHRS and CDR2 is YFSETQ. The germline V and J ends were trimmed by 0 bases and 0 bases, with 11 bases remaining between them. CDR3 loop: CASSLVGATSTDTQYF. CDR3 in DNA: TGCGCCAGCAGCTTGGTTGGAGCGACTAGCACAGATACGCAGTATTTT.

On this clone: Other nucleotide sequences in the sample specify the same CDR3. This chain uses TRBV2 with TRBJ2-5, with D unresolved. CDR1 and CDR2 from the germline V gene are SNHLY and FYNNEI. The CDR3 extends over 10 amino acids. V gave up 6 bases and J gave up 4 bases, with 3 bases separating them. The CDR3 coding sequence is TGTGCCAGCAGCAGAGAGACCCAGTACTTC. Translating it yields CASSRETQYF.

The chain carries TRBV15 and TRBJ2-7; no clear D gene. The CDR3 extends over 14 amino acids. The germline CDR1 and CDR2 sequences are LNHNV and YYDKDF (reference sequence). The germline V and J ends were trimmed by 0 bases and 0 bases, with 6 bases remaining between them. CDR3 sequence: CATSRDRSSYEQYF. For the CDR3, the DNA is TGTGCCACCAGCAGAGACCGTAGCTCCTACGAGCAGTACTTC.

In DNA, the CDR3 is TGTGCCAGCTCACCACTTTTACAGGGATGGAACACTGAAGCTTTCTTT. It encodes CASSPLLQGWNTEAFF. The V gene is TRBV18, the J gene TRBJ1-1; tentative D call: TRBD1 (6 bases). The CDR3 contains 16 residues. Trimming left V 1 base short and J 1 base short, with 13 bases between. The germline V gene encodes CDR1 KGHSH and CDR2 LQKENI. Together with reference TRBV18 and TRBJ1-1, the CDR3 gives the full variable domain: NAGVMQNPRHLVRRRGQEARLRCSPMKGHSHVYWYRQLPEEGLKFMVYLQKENIIDESGMPKERFSAEFPKEGPSILRIQQVVRGDSAAYFCASSPLLQGWNTEAFFGQGTRLTVV.

This chain joins TRBV5-1 and TRBJ2-5, with a possible D match to TRBD1 (7 bases). Germline-derived CDR1 and CDR2 are SGHRS and YFSETQ. This CDR3 comprises 14 residues. V shed 4 bases and J shed 2 bases, with 12 bases lying between them. The CDR3 DNA follows: TGCGCCAGCAGCCCGCAGGGGGGACAAGAGACCCAGTACTTC. This translates into CASSPQGGQETQYF.

The chain carries TRBV7-2 and TRBJ2-7; TRBD1 aligns across 7 bases. The length of the CDR3 is 15 residues. Unmatched junction bases numbered 4, after V lost 1 base and J lost 1 base. Germline values: CDR1 SGHTA, CDR2 FQGNSA. CDR3 in DNA: TGTGCCAGCAGCTTAGACGTCAGGGGGTCCTACGAGCAGTACTTC. Protein: CASSLDVRGSYEQYF.

The chain couples TRBV7-9 to TRBJ1-1; TRBD1 might be the D (6 bases). The V end was cut by 5 bases, the J end by 3 bases, with 19 bases between. This CDR3 is built from 16 residues. Germline assignment: CDR1 SEHNR and CDR2 FQNEAQ (reference sequence). In DNA form, the CDR3 reads TGTGCCAGCAGCCCTATCACTACAGGGCCGTACACTGAAGCTTTCTTT. This gives the protein CASSPITTGPYTEAFF. Based on the CDR3 plus reference TRBV7-9 and TRBJ1-1, the full variable domain is DTGVSQNPRHKITKRGQNVTFRCDPISEHNRLYWYRQTLGQGPEFLTYFQNEAQLEKSRLLSDRFSAERPKGSFSTLEIQRTEQGDSAMYLCASSPITTGPYTEAFFGQGTRLTVV.

The CDR3 DNA reads TGTGCCAGCAGCCTAACCGGGACAGGGAACTACGAGCAGTACTTC. Its translation: CASSLTGTGNYEQYF. This chain joins TRBV4-2 and TRBJ2-7; TRBD1 aligns across 9 bases. Germline V gene sequence: CDR1 LGHNA, CDR2 YNFKEQ. J was trimmed by 3 bases and V by 4 bases; bases with no gene match: 7. CDR3 length equals 15 residues.

V and J are TRBV28 and TRBJ1-1, with 7 bases identical to TRBD1. The germline V gene has CDR1 MDHEN and CDR2 SYDVKM. The CDR3 is made up of 15 amino acids. V lost 5 bases, J lost 4 bases, and 10 bases stayed unmatched. The CDR3 sequence is CASSPRGRGATEAFF. The CDR3 DNA reads TGTGCCAGCAGTCCACGGGGCAGGGGGGCCACTGAAGCTTTCTTT.

This clone has a handful of counts. The chain employs TRBV28 and TRBJ2-7; tentative D call: TRBD2 (5 bases). V lost 10 bases to trimming and J lost 2 bases, with 18 bases between them. CDR1 and CDR2 from the germline V gene are MDHEN and SYDVKM. This CDR3 comprises 14 residues. The CDR3 DNA reads as TGTGCCACCACGGCTAGCACTGGGGCCTACGAGCAGTACTTC. Its protein product is CATTASTGAYEQYF.

V usage is TRBV11-2 and J usage is TRBJ1-1; D gene ambiguous. The CDR3 covers 13 residues. The ends were cut back, 5 bases at V and 4 bases at J, with 11 bases in the middle. Per the germline V gene, CDR1 is SGHAT and CDR2 is FQNNGV. CDR3 in amino acids: CASSPVRGTEAFF. CDR3 coding DNA: TGTGCCAGCAGCCCCGTTCGCGGCACTGAAGCTTTCTTT.

The chain has TRBV6-1 and TRBJ2-3; perhaps TRBD1 as D (6 bases). Germline V gives CDR1 MNHNS, CDR2 SASEGT. This CDR3 spans 13 amino acids. The V gene lost 5 bases and the J gene lost 4 bases, with 10 bases spanning the gap. The CDR3 region is CASSFEGADTQYF. The CDR3 region has the DNA TGTGCCAGCAGTTTCGAGGGGGCAGATACGCAGTATTTT.

This clone was picked up one time. V is TRBV2 and J is TRBJ1-1; D is uncertain. The germline gives CDR1 SNHLY, CDR2 FYNNEI. The CDR3 has 14 amino acids. V dropped 3 bases and J dropped 1 base, with 9 bases sitting between them. CDR3 nucleotide sequence: TGTGCCAGCAGTGACGGCAGGCCGAACACTGAAGCTTTCTTT. Translation: CASSDGRPNTEAFF.

The rearrangement links TRBV6-5 to TRBJ2-7; TRBD1 matches at 9 bases. Per germline, CDR1 MNHEY and CDR2 SVGAGI. Trimming at V came to 5 bases and at J to 3 bases, leaving 8 bases not matched to a gene. CDR3 length: 15 amino acids. The CDR3 DNA reads TGTGCCAGCAGTCGGTCACAGGGGGCCCTCTACGAGCAGTACTTC. Its translation is CASSRSQGALYEQYF.

The chain uses TRBV2 and TRBJ1-2, with D possibly TRBD1 on 6 matching bases. Germline values: CDR1 SNHLY, CDR2 FYNNEI. This CDR3 region has 13 residues. V lost 3 bases to trimming and J lost 3 bases, with 8 bases between them. Here the CDR3 reads CASSDTGYYGYTF. CDR3 nucleotide sequence: TGTGCCAGCAGTGATACAGGGTACTATGGCTACACCTTC. Filled out from reference TRBV2 and TRBJ1-2, the complete variable domain reads EPEVTQTPSHQVTQMGQEVILRCVPISNHLYFYWYRQILGQKVEFLVSFYNNEISEKSEIFDDQFSVERPDGSNFTLKIRSTKLEDSAMYFCASSDTGYYGYTFGSGTRLTVV.

This chain joins TRBV10-2 and TRBJ2-1, with D hard to call. V dropped 10 bases and J dropped 0 bases, with 7 bases sitting between them. The CDR3 contains 12 residues. From germline, CDR1 is WSHSY and CDR2 SAAADI. CDR3 amino acids: CATQASYNEQFF. For the CDR3, the DNA is TGCGCCACCCAGGCCTCCTACAATGAGCAGTTCTTC.

This clone was counted a few times. The rearrangement links TRBV5-1 to TRBJ2-5, with D possibly matching TRBD1 (6 bases). The CDR3 loop spans 15 amino acids. Germline V gene sequence: CDR1 SGHRS, CDR2 YFSETQ. Trimming stripped 1 base from V and 4 bases from J, with 14 bases between. This CDR3 is CASSLTTGLRETQYF. DNA for the CDR3: TGCGCCAGCAGCTTGACCACAGGGTTAAGAGAGACCCAGTACTTC.

The CDR3 sequence: CASSVERWNQPQHF. The CDR3 nucleotides are TGTGCCAGCAGTGTTGAACGGTGGAATCAGCCCCAGCATTTT. V and J are TRBV2 and TRBJ1-5; no clear D. The germline gives CDR1 SNHLY, CDR2 FYNNEI. The CDR3 spans 14 residues. V was clipped by 4 bases and J by 4 bases, with 11 bases between them.

The CDR3: CASSLGGTVNEKLFF. The CDR3 region has the DNA TGTGCCAGCAGCTTAGGGGGGACAGTGAATGAAAAACTGTTTTTT. The chain uses TRBV13 and TRBJ1-4; 7 bases match TRBD1. This CDR3 comprises 15 residues. CDR1 is PRHDT, CDR2 FYEKMQ, per germline (reference sequence). J was trimmed by 5 bases and V by 0 bases; bases with no gene match: 3.

V usage is TRBV19 and J usage is TRBJ1-2; D might be TRBD1 (6 bases). V gave up 9 bases and J gave up 4 bases, with 27 bases separating them. CDR1 is LNHDA, CDR2 SQIVND, per germline (reference sequence). The CDR3 is 17 amino acids. As DNA, the CDR3 is TGTGCCAGCGGAACTTGGACAGTTCGCGTCCGCGGCTATGGCTACACCTTC. Translating gives CASGTWTVRVRGYGYTF.

The CDR3 region has the DNA TGTGCCAGCTCACTAACTCCCGGGACTAGTCCTTCTTGTGTGCAGTATTTT. This gives the protein CASSLTPGTSPSCVQYF. The V gene is TRBV18, the J gene TRBJ2-3; TRBD2 agrees at 8 bases. Germline V CDR1 and CDR2: KGHSH, LQKENI. CDR3 size: 17 residues. After removal of 4 bases from V and 11 bases from J, the junction contained 20 bases not matched to a gene.

The sample holds one count of this clone. V is TRBV20-1 and J is TRBJ1-2; no definite D call. Per the germline V gene, CDR1 is DFQATT and CDR2 is SNEGSKA (reference sequence). V was shortened by 6 bases and J by 5 bases, with 10 bases between the two germline ends. The CDR3 runs to 11 residues. The CDR3 protein is CSAPVAYGYTF. CDR3 DNA sequence: TGCAGTGCCCCAGTGGCTTATGGCTACACCTTC.

The chain carries TRBV6-6 and TRBJ2-3; TRBD1 matches at 11 bases. This CDR3 region has 16 residues. J lost 4 bases, V lost 3 bases, and 6 bases had no gene match. Germline CDR1 and CDR2: MNHNY and SVGAGI (reference sequence). CDR3 in amino acids: CASSYYWDRGADTQYF. CDR3 nucleotides: TGTGCCAGCAGTTATTACTGGGACAGGGGGGCAGATACGCAGTATTTT.

This clone showed up many times. The rearrangement uses TRBV4-1 and TRBJ1-1; the D gene is possibly TRBD1 (6 bases). Trimming removed 4 bases from V and 0 bases from J, with 9 bases in between. Germline CDR1 and CDR2: MGHRA and YSYEKL. There are 14 residues in the CDR3. CDR3 in amino acids: CASSLDRLNTEAFF. The CDR3 nucleotides are TGCGCCAGCAGCCTCGACAGGCTGAACACTGAAGCTTTCTTT.

The chain is built from TRBV4-1 and TRBJ2-5, with unresolved D. V lost 6 bases to trimming and J lost 0 bases, with 8 bases between them. The CDR3 has 13 residues. The germline gives CDR1 MGHRA, CDR2 YSYEKL. The CDR3: CASRAMDQETQYF. CDR3 in DNA: TGCGCCAGCAGGGCCATGGACCAAGAGACCCAGTACTTC.

The chain has TRBV5-6 and TRBJ2-7; 8 bases line up with TRBD1. The V gene's germline CDR1 is SGHDT and CDR2 YYEEEE. V lost 4 bases, J lost 8 bases, and 5 bases stayed unmatched. The CDR3 loop spans 12 amino acids. The CDR3 region is CASSPQGAKQYF. The CDR3, as DNA: TGTGCCAGCAGCCCCCAGGGGGCAAAGCAGTACTTC.

The chain recombines TRBV6-5 with TRBJ2-7; 12 bases match TRBD2. Trimming took 2 bases from V and 4 from J; bases not matched to a gene: 6. The V gene's germline CDR1 is MNHEY and CDR2 SVGAGI. The length of the CDR3 is 16 residues. The CDR3 loop is CASSYPSGGDLYEQYF. The CDR3 DNA reads TGTGCCAGCAGTTACCCTAGCGGGGGGGATCTTTACGAGCAGTACTTC.

V gene TRBV19 combines with J gene TRBJ1-2; D uncertain. The germline V gene encodes CDR1 LNHDA and CDR2 SQIVND (reference sequence). The CDR3 totals 13 residues. V lost 0 bases, J lost 7 bases, and 9 bases lay in between. CDR3 nucleotide sequence: TGTGCCAGTAGTATAGACGGGGTGAGTGGCTACACCTTC. Amino acid sequence: CASSIDGVSGYTF.